Sequencing of this T cell receptor beta chain was carried out in a study of PD-L1 blockade in urothelial cancer. Using immunoSEQ multiplex PCR, the repertoire was profiled, and TCRdb retains in-frame clones only, with some absent. The sample lists tens of thousands of clones; 85% to 90% were seen once. This CDR3 region has 11 residues. Germline values: CDR1 MNHNY, CDR2 SVGAGI (reference sequence). V was shortened by 7 bases and J by 0 bases, with 3 bases between the two germline ends. V gene TRBV6-6 combines with J gene TRBJ1-1; D not resolved. Material: PBMCs, obtained around atezolizumab (anti-PD-L1) treatment. This clonotype originated in a man in his forties or fifties with urothelial cancer. In DNA, the CDR3 is TGTGCCAGCATTATGAACACTGAAGCTTTCTTT. Translation: CASIMNTEAFF.